The rows below give T cell receptor beta chains drawn from one sample of a study of blood T cell repertoires in COVID-19. Method: immunoSEQ multiplex PCR; TCRdb's copy keeps in-frame clones and lacks some. Among 80,000 to 90,000 clones listed, over 75% were seen once. The specimen was peripheral blood. The receptors derive from a woman in her 70s with acute or convalescent COVID-19. CDR3s include the opening cysteine and the closing phenylalanine or tryptophan.

v_gene	CDR3aa
TRBV3-1/TRBV3-2	CASSQEQPPGGAEAFF
TRBV10-2	CASRGAYSNQPQHF
TRBV7-2	CASSPAIYNEQFF
TRBV6-6	CASSRTGLGETQYF
TRBV6-5	CASKRELNTEAFF
TRBV27	CASKPRGDNEQFF
TRBV19	CASSIKRAPLQETQYF
TRBV27	CASSLSRTPPGYNSPLHF
TRBV5-1	CASSLDGTGGYGYTF
TRBV29-1	CSVELSGTPGETQYF
TRBV3-1/TRBV3-2	CASSQVPGGYTF
TRBV2	CASSEAHRGNSPLHF
TRBV5-4	CASSLDRDGNTIYF
TRBV2	CASSEDRGTGELFF
TRBV9	CASSTLAGGTDTQYF
TRBV5-4	CASSLLQGSGANVLTF
TRBV3-1/TRBV3-2	CASSPGLAGTDTQYF
TRBV30	CAWIGTGRQETQYF
TRBV19	CATSIGQATRGANVLTF
TRBV27	CASSLGRGTEAFF
TRBV10-3	CAIGTGGSDEQFF
TRBV7-9	CASFPGLAGGRYNEQFF
TRBV5-1	CASSLAPGDRGVGEEKLFF
TRBV5-1	CASTRGPSQETQYF
TRBV4-1	CASSQVNLVGAGQPQHF
TRBV7-8	CASSLGFSGRAGANVLTF
TRBV5-4	CASSSQLKQALGTEAFF
TRBV10-3	CAIKTGVAEQFF
TRBV7-9	CASSLATDRGGQPQHF
TRBV4-2	CASSPPDRAGNTIYF
TRBV5-6	CASSSGTGGYGYTF
TRBV7-8	CASSLERRDSLRHTIYF
TRBV4-1	CASSQPTSAGELFF
TRBV28	CASSSQGGRDTEAFF
TRBV28	CASMIQRLAGGLINEQFF
TRBV7-2	CASSLAAGPPTDTQYF
TRBV11-2	CASSSGTADTQYF
TRBV27	CASSSDSGRTLANTEAFF
TRBV25-1	CASSQGASGSYRPFF
TRBV5-6	CASSRPLTANTGELFF
TRBV6-2/TRBV6-3	CASSYAGGAVDQPQHF
TRBV6-5	CASIFRGQRTEAFF
TRBV30	CAGRGLMNTEAFF
TRBV7-2	CASSLGVGRPTGELFF
TRBV19	CASRNLMLGESQPQHF
TRBV4-1	CASSQAFGNTGELFF
TRBV9	CASSPEIPIGYTF